This T cell receptor (beta chain) is drawn from a study of a mutant IDH1 vaccine in newly diagnosed glioma. On the study more broadly: Initiation of the vaccine course occurred 4-6 weeks after radiotherapy alone, or alongside temozolomide cycles. Week 35 was assigned to visit V12, and week 47 was assigned to visit V13.

Germline CDR1 is SEHNR and CDR2 is FQNEAQ (reference sequence). V trimming: 3 bases; J trimming: 5 bases; junction bases outside the gene matches: 6. The CDR3 totals 14 residues. As concerns this clone: What it binds is unknown.

As for time point: week 35, safety follow-up. The content of each vaccine dose was 300 ug of mutant IDH1 20-mer peptide, and topical imiquimod accompanied it. Using immunoSEQ multiplex PCR, the repertoire was profiled, and TCRdb retains in-frame clones only, with some absent. The table shows about 69,000 clones, with around 90% occurring only once. The TCR originated in a man aged 25-45 years with glioma. The sample here was PBMCs, taken from a glioma patient whose treatment included an IDH1 peptide vaccine. The genes are TRBV7-9 and TRBJ1-1; 7 bases are shared with TRBD1. For the CDR3, the DNA is TGTGCCAGCAGCTTGAGGGGGCGAGGGACTGAAGCTTTCTTT. This codes for CASSLRGRGTEAFF.